This TCR beta chain stems from a study of cytomegalovirus exposure and HLA in healthy donors. Study results and limitations: Overall, around 150 TCR beta chains were annotated as cytomegalovirus-associated. As a later analysis showed, a missense DCLRE1C variant was linked to trimming of TCR beta V- and J-genes.

60 Vbeta and 13 Jbeta primers were used in PCR. Generated by immunoSEQ multiplex PCR, the TCRdb table keeps only in-frame clones and is missing some. Of tens of thousands of clones detected, nearly 80% appear once; the ten largest clones hold around 4.3%. V dropped 4 bases and J dropped 9; count of bases not matched to a gene: 8. CDR3 size: 15 residues. Per the germline V gene, CDR1 is SGHDT and CDR2 is YYEEEE. With respect to this clone: The antigen remains unidentified.

The gene calls are TRBV5-6 and TRBJ2-1, with 12 bases lining up with TRBD2. This TCR was recovered from a woman between 35 and 50 years old in good health and CMV-seropositive. Sequenced material: PBMCs. The CDR3 sequence is CASSPRLAGESEQFF. CDR3 bases: TGTGCCAGCAGCCCTCGACTAGCGGGAGAAAGTGAGCAGTTCTTC.